Shown below are 15 T cell receptor beta chains from a single sample sequenced in a study of Graves' ophthalmopathy and Graves' hyperthyroidism. Scientists amplified the TCR beta CDR3 regions from RNA transcripts. Second-round multiplex PCR followed a first-round RT-PCR using HTBI primers. One entry per CDR3 protein results from TCRdb running MiXCR on the multiplex PCR reads. This sample yields around 400,000 distinct CDR3 sequences, of which over 20% are seen a single time; under 3% belongs to the top ten. The sequenced sample consisted of peripheral blood. The receptors derive from a woman between 18 and 30 years old with stable Graves' hyperthyroidism.

This clonotype was counted at least ten times. The rearrangement joins TRBV6-1 to TRBJ1-2; 7 bases are shared with TRBD1. The CDR3 extends over 14 amino acids. Germline loops: CDR1 MNHNS, CDR2 SASEGT. The V segment lost 6 bases and the J segment 7 bases; nucleotides outside the gene matches: 11. The CDR3 coding sequence is TGTGCCAGCAGGGGAATACGGACAGGACTTGGCTACACCTTC. This translates into CASRGIRTGLGYTF.

This clonotype has at least ten counts. The chain employs TRBV24-1 and TRBJ2-2; no firm D call. The CDR3 sequence is 16 residues long. The germline CDR1 and CDR2 sequences are KGHDR and SFDVKD. Trimming removed 1 base at V and 5 bases at J, with 13 bases between. The CDR3 loop is CATSDFYSLETGELFF. In nucleotides, the CDR3 is TGTGCCACCAGTGATTTTTATAGTCTGGAGACCGGGGAGCTGTTTTTT.

This chain joins TRBV20-1 and TRBJ1-1, with D tentatively TRBD1 (6 bases). From germline, CDR1 is DFQATT and CDR2 SNEGSKA (reference sequence). With 5 bases removed from V and 4 bases from J, the gap between germline ends came to 11 bases. This CDR3 contains 12 residues. In nucleotides, the CDR3 is TGCAGTGCTCATCAGGGGCGCACTGAAGCTTTCTTT. It yields the protein CSAHQGRTEAFF.

The chain recombines TRBV10-3 with TRBJ2-3; 12 bases match TRBD2. This CDR3 comprises 14 residues. The V gene's germline CDR1 is ENHRY and CDR2 SYGVKD. This chain's CDR3 is CATSGSQATDTQYF. Written as DNA, the CDR3 is TGTGCGACTAGCGGGAGCCAAGCCACAGATACGCAGTATTTT.

At least ten counts were recorded for this clonotype. This chain connects TRBV6-1 to TRBJ1-5; D may be TRBD1 (6 bases). V was cut by 6 bases and J by 4 bases, with 10 bases left in between. Germline lookup yields CDR1 MNHNS and CDR2 SASEGT. This CDR3 is 13 amino acids long. The CDR3, as DNA: TGTGCCAGCAGGAACAGGGCAAATCAGCCCCAGCATTTT. This codes for CASRNRANQPQHF.

This clonotype has a count of ten or more. The rearrangement joins TRBV7-9 to TRBJ1-2, with D hard to call. Trimming stripped 1 base from V and 0 bases from J, with 9 bases between. The CDR3 length is 15 residues. CDR1 is SEHNR and CDR2 is FQNEAQ in the germline V gene (reference sequence). The CDR3 DNA reads TGTGCCAGCAGCTTAGGCTCAAATTCTAACTATGGCTACACCTTC. Its protein is CASSLGSNSNYGYTF.

The table lists this clonotype with many counts. The chain joins TRBV6-4 to TRBJ2-7; D is uncertain. The CDR3 sequence is 13 residues long. Germline lookup yields CDR1 MRHNA and CDR2 SNTAGT. V was trimmed by 7 bases and J by 2 bases, leaving 12 bases between them. DNA for the CDR3: TGTGCCAGCACGAACGGCAGCCCCTACGAGCAGTACTTC. Its translation: CASTNGSPYEQYF.

This clonotype was recorded at least ten times. This rearrangement joins TRBV20-1 to TRBJ2-7, with 7 bases identical to TRBD2. The length of the CDR3 is 14 residues. V lost 4 bases to trimming and J lost 4 bases; unmatched junction nucleotides: 10. Germline assignment: CDR1 DFQATT and CDR2 SNEGSKA (reference sequence). CDR3 coding DNA: TGCAGTGCTACCTCCGGGACTACCTTATACGAGCAGTACTTC. Translation: CSATSGTTLYEQYF.

In this sample, this clonotype turned up many times. The chain combines TRBV28 with TRBJ1-5; 10 nucleotides line up with TRBD1. V gave up 6 bases and J gave up 9 bases; unmatched junction bases: 8. Germline V gives CDR1 MDHEN, CDR2 SYDVKM. This CDR3 has 14 residues. The CDR3 DNA follows: TGTGCCAGCAGCGCGACAGGGGGCATCTCGCCCCAGCATTTT. Translation gives CASSATGGISPQHF.

This clonotype was seen repeatedly, ten times or more. This chain connects TRBV6-1 to TRBJ1-2; D is undetermined. CDR1 is MNHNS, CDR2 SASEGT, per germline. The CDR3 spans 13 residues. Trimming removed 0 bases at V and 4 bases at J, with 6 bases between. The CDR3 sequence: CASSEAEIYGYTF. The CDR3 nucleotides read TGTGCCAGCAGTGAAGCCGAGATCTATGGCTACACCTTC.

This clonotype showed up just a few times. The CDR3 loop reads CASRRGLSNTEAFF. For the CDR3, the DNA is TGTGCCAGCCGTCGGGGTCTCTCGAACACTGAAGCTTTCTTT. The chain uses TRBV2 and TRBJ1-1, with D unclear. CDR1 and CDR2 (germline): SNHLY, FYNNEI. CDR3 size: 14 residues. Deletions cut 8 bases from V and 1 base from J, with 14 bases between. Supplemented by reference TRBV2 and TRBJ1-1, the full variable domain reads EPEVTQTPSHQVTQMGQEVILRCVPISNHLYFYWYRQILGQKVEFLVSFYNNEISEKSEIFDDQFSVERPDGSNFTLKIRSTKLEDSAMYFCASRRGLSNTEAFFGQGTRLTVV.

This clonotype was detected ten times or more. The chain is built from TRBV19 and TRBJ1-1; 8 nucleotides line up with TRBD1. J lost 1 base, V lost 9 bases, and 7 bases had no gene match. Germline V CDR1 and CDR2: LNHDA, SQIVND (reference sequence). The CDR3 covers 14 residues. The CDR3 region is CASSRTGRNTEAFF. In DNA, the CDR3 is TGTGCCAGCAGTCGGACAGGGAGGAACACTGAAGCTTTCTTT.

The rearrangement joins TRBV7-2 to TRBJ2-7; D is ambiguous. The germline V gene has CDR1 SGHTA and CDR2 FQGNSA. V was clipped by 5 bases and J by 7 bases, with 18 bases between them. The CDR3 totals 14 residues. CDR3 loop: CASSPRTEPDEQYF. For the CDR3, the DNA is TGTGCCAGCAGCCCCCGGACGGAGCCTGATGAGCAGTACTTC.

This clonotype was seen ten or more times. The V and J genes are TRBV11-1 and TRBJ1-1; TRBD1 aligns across 10 bases. Trimming at V came to 5 bases and at J to 4 bases, leaving 1 base not matched to a gene. CDR1 is SGHAT, CDR2 FQDESV, per germline (reference sequence). The CDR3 contains 13 residues. Here the CDR3 reads CASSRDRGTEAFF. The CDR3 DNA sequence: TGTGCCAGCAGCCGGGACAGGGGCACTGAAGCTTTCTTT. Based on the CDR3 plus reference TRBV11-1 and TRBJ1-1, the full variable domain is EAEVAQSPRYKITEKSQAVAFWCDPISGHATLYWYRQILGQGPELLVQFQDESVVDDSQLPKDRFSAERLKGVDSTLKIQPAELGDSAMYLCASSRDRGTEAFFGQGTRLTVV.

This clonotype was recorded many times. The chain uses TRBV12-5 and TRBJ2-5, with a tentative D call TRBD1 (6 bases). The CDR3 length is 16 residues. CDR1 is LGHNT, CDR2 FRNRAP, per germline. Trimming took 0 bases from V and 0 from J, leaving 11 bases between them. This CDR3 is CASGLVYRENQETQYF. The CDR3 bases are TGTGCTAGTGGTTTGGTATACAGGGAAAACCAAGAGACCCAGTACTTC.